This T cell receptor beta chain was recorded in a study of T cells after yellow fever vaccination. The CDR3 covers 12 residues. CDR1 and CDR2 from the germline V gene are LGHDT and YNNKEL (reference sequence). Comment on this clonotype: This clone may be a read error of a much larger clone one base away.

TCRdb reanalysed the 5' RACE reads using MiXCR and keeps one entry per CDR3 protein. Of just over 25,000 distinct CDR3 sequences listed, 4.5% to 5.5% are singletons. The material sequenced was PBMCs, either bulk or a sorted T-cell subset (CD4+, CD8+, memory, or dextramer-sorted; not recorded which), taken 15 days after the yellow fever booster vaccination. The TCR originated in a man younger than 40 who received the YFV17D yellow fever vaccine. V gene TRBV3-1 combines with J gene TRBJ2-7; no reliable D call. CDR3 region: CASSQGPYDQYF. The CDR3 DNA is TGTGCCAGCAGCCAAGGCCCCTACGACCAGTACTTC.